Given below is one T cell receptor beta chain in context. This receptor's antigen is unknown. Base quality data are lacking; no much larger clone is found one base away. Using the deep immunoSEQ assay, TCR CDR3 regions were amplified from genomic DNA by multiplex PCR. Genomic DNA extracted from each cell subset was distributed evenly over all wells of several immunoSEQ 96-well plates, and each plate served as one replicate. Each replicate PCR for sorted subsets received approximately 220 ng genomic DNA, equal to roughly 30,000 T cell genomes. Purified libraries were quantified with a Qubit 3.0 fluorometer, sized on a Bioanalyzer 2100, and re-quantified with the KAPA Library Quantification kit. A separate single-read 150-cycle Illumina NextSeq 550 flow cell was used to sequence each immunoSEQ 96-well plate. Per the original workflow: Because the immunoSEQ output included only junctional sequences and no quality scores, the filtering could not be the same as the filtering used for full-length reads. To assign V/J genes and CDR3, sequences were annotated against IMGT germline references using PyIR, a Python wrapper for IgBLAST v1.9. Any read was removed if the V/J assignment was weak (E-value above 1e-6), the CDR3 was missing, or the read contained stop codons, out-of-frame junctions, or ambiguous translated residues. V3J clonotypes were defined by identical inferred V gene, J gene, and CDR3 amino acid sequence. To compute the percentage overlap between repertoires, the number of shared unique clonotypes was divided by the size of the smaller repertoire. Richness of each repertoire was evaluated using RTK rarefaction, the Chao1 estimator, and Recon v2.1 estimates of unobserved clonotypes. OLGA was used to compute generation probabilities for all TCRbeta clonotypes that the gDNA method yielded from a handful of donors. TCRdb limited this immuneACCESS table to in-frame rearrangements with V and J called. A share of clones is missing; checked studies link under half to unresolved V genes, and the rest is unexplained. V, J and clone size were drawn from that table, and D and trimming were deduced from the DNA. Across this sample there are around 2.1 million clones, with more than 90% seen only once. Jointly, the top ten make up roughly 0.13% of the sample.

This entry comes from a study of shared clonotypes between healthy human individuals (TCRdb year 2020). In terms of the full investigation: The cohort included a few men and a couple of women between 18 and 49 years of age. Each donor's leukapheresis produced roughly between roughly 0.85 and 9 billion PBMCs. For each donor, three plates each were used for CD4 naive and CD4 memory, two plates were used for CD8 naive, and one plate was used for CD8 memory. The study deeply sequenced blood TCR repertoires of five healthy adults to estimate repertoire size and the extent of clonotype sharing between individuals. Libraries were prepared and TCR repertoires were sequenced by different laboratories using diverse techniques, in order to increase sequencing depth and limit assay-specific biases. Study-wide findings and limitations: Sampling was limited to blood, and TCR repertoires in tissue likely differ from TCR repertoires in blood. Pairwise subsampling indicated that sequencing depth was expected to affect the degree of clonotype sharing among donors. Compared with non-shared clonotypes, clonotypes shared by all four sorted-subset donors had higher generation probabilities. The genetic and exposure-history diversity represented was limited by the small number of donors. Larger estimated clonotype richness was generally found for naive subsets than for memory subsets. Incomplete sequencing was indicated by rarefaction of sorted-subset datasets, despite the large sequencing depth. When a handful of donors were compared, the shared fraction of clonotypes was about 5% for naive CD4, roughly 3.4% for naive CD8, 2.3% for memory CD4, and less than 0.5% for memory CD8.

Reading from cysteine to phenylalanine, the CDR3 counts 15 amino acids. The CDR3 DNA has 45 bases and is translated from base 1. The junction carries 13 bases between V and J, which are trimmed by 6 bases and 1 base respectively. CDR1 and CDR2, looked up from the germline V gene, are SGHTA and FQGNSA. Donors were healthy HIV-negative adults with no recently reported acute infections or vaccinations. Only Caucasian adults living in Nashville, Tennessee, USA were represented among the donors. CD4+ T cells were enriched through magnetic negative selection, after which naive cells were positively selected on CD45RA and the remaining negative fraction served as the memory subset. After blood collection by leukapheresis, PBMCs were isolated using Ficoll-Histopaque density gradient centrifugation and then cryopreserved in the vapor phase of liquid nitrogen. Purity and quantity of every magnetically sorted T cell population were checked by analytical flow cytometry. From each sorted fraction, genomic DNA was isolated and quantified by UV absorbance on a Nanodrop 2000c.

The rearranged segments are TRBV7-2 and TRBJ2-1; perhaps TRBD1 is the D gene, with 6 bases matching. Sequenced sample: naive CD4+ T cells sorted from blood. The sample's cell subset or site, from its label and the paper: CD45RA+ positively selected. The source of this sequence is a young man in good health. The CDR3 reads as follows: CASRDKQGSYNEQFF. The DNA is TGTGCCAGCAGGGATAAACAGGGTTCCTACAATGAGCAGTTCTTC.